A single sample is the source of the 25 T cell receptor beta chains below, sequenced in a study of early T cells in non-severe SARS-CoV-2 infection. MiXCR was run by TCRdb on the 5' RACE reads, yielding one entry per CDR3 protein. The sample holds 55,000 to 70,000 distinct CDR3 sequences, around 12% seen once. Sequences were obtained from whole blood. All receptors derive from an adult who was a healthcare worker with PCR-confirmed SARS-CoV-2 infection or an uninfected control (not recorded which).

The J gene is TRBJ1-2, the V gene TRBV18, with 7 bases matching TRBD1. Germline V lookup: CDR1 KGHSH, CDR2 LQKENI. The CDR3 contains 13 residues. With V trimmed by 5 bases and J by 6 bases, 6 bases remained unmatched. CDR3 nucleotide sequence: TGTGCCAGCTCATCGACAGGGACCCATGGCTACACCTTC. This translates into CASSSTGTHGYTF.

V usage is TRBV9 and J usage is TRBJ1-2; 10 nucleotides agree with TRBD1. Germline trimming cut 0 bases from V and 3 bases from J; bases unmatched to any gene: 8. Germline V gives CDR1 SGDLS, CDR2 YYNGEE. The CDR3 runs 17 residues. In DNA form, the CDR3 reads TGTGCCAGCAGCGTAGCGTACGGGACAGGGGTCGACTATGGCTACACCTTC. Its translation: CASSVAYGTGVDYGYTF.

V is TRBV7-2 and J is TRBJ1-2; D not certain. V gave up 1 base and J gave up 2 bases, with 11 bases separating them. CDR1 and CDR2 from the germline V gene are SGHTA and FQGNSA. This CDR3 is 15 amino acids long. CDR3 DNA sequence: TGTGCCAGCAGCTTAGGGGCTCGGTCCAACTATGGCTACACCTTC. Translated: CASSLGARSNYGYTF.

This clonotype was recorded a few times. The CDR3, as DNA: TGCAGCGTGACTGGACAGGGGATGAACACTGAAGCTTTCTTT. Residues: CSVTGQGMNTEAFF. J is TRBJ1-1 and V is TRBV29-1, with 9 bases aligning to TRBD1. V shed 6 bases, J shed 0 bases, and the junction held 5 bases outside the gene matches. Per the germline V gene, CDR1 is SQVTM and CDR2 is ANQGSEA. The CDR3 runs 14 residues.

This clonotype was observed many times. The chain recombines TRBV20-1 with TRBJ2-2; D unclear. CDR1 is DFQATT and CDR2 is SNEGSKA in the germline V gene (reference sequence). The V and J ends lost 0 bases and 2 bases respectively, with 7 bases between them. The CDR3 contains 14 residues. In DNA form, the CDR3 reads TGCAGTGCTAGAGATAGTCGAAACACCGGGGAGCTGTTTTTT. It translates to CSARDSRNTGELFF.

A few counts support this clonotype. The chain uses TRBV20-1 and TRBJ2-5, with 7 bases fitting TRBD1. V was pared by 1 base and J by 5 bases, with 10 bases of the junction left unmatched. The CDR3 sequence is 15 residues long. Germline assignment: CDR1 DFQATT and CDR2 SNEGSKA (reference sequence). The CDR3 DNA sequence: TGCAGTGCTAGAGGGACAGGTGATTTGGCGGAGACCCAGTACTTC. This sequence encodes CSARGTGDLAETQYF.

J is TRBJ2-3 and V is TRBV12-3 or TRBV12-4; no reliable D call. Trimming shortened V by 3 bases and J by 2 bases, and 6 bases separated the two germline ends. The CDR3 is 13 amino acids. CDR3 loop: CASSFRATDTQYF. The CDR3 bases are TGTGCCAGCAGTTTTAGAGCCACAGATACGCAGTATTTT.

The chain employs TRBV10-3 and TRBJ2-5; the D gene is possibly TRBD1 (7 bases). Germline assignment: CDR1 ENHRY and CDR2 SYGVKD. The CDR3 spans 17 residues. The V and J ends lost 0 bases and 0 bases respectively, with 14 bases between them. Written as DNA, the CDR3 is TGTGCCATCAGTGAGTCGACTGGCGGGACAGACCAAGAGACCCAGTACTTC. Protein: CAISESTGGTDQETQYF.

This clonotype was detected only a few times. The gene calls are TRBV4-1 and TRBJ1-2, with 8 bases lining up with TRBD1. J lost 8 bases, V lost 8 bases, and 16 bases had no gene match. There are 15 residues in the CDR3. Germline V gene sequence: CDR1 MGHRA, CDR2 YSYEKL. This chain's CDR3 is CASFQLGQGSEGYTF. In DNA, the CDR3 is TGCGCCAGCTTTCAACTTGGACAGGGAAGTGAAGGCTACACCTTC.

In this sample, this clonotype turned up many times. The rearrangement uses TRBV6-6 and TRBJ1-5, with D possibly matching TRBD1 (5 bases). Germline lookup yields CDR1 MNHNY and CDR2 SVGAGI (reference sequence). The length of the CDR3 is 13 residues. V lost 6 bases to trimming and J lost 2 bases, with 8 bases between them. Here the CDR3 reads CASRGDGNQPQHF. The DNA for the CDR3 is TGTGCCAGCAGGGGGGACGGCAATCAGCCCCAGCATTTT.

The chain employs TRBV5-1 and TRBJ1-5, with D uncertain. Germline loops: CDR1 SGHRS, CDR2 YFSETQ. Trimming took 0 bases from V and 3 from J, leaving 10 bases between them. The CDR3 has 15 residues. The CDR3 is CASSLEGSANQPQHF. The CDR3 DNA reads TGCGCCAGCAGCTTGGAAGGATCGGCCAATCAGCCCCAGCATTTT.

V gene TRBV4-1 combines with J gene TRBJ2-7; D not resolved. Germline V gene sequence: CDR1 MGHRA, CDR2 YSYEKL. Trimming took 0 bases from V and 5 from J, leaving 11 bases between them. This CDR3 contains 14 residues. DNA of the CDR3: TGCGCCAGCAGCCAAGATGTTAGCCGGAACGAGCAGTACTTC. The encoded protein is CASSQDVSRNEQYF.

This clonotype has just a few counts. The rearrangement joins TRBV29-1 to TRBJ2-1, with 13 bases fitting TRBD2. The CDR3 has 17 residues. With 0 bases clipped from V and 11 bases from J, the junction kept 13 bases outside the gene matches. Per germline, CDR1 SQVTM and CDR2 ANQGSEA. The CDR3: CSVEEPTGTSGNPKQFF. For the CDR3, the DNA is TGCAGCGTTGAAGAACCCACCGGGACTAGCGGGAATCCGAAGCAGTTCTTC.

This clonotype was counted ten times or more. The rearrangement links TRBV4-3 to TRBJ2-1, with unresolved D. Germline CDR1 reads LGHNA; CDR2 reads YSLEER. Trimming left V 0 bases short and J 7 bases short, with 13 bases between. CDR3 length equals 15 residues. CDR3 coding DNA: TGCGCCAGCAGCCAAGATGGGGTGAGGCAAAATGAGCAGTTCTTC. Encoded protein: CASSQDGVRQNEQFF.

This clonotype was found many times. The rearrangement uses TRBV28 and TRBJ2-5; 7 nucleotides line up with TRBD2. The trim removed 6 bases at V and 3 bases at J, leaving 13 bases unmatched. Germline assignment: CDR1 MDHEN and CDR2 SYDVKM. The CDR3 contains 16 residues. This CDR3 reads CASRLRREKEKETQYF. In DNA form, the CDR3 reads TGTGCCAGCAGGTTACGGCGGGAGAAAGAGAAAGAGACCCAGTACTTC.

The chain uses TRBV4-3 and TRBJ1-2; 7 positions agree with TRBD1. In germline, CDR1 is LGHNA, CDR2 YSLEER. This CDR3 contains 17 residues. V gave up 2 bases and J gave up 4 bases; unmatched junction bases: 13. The CDR3 DNA sequence: TGCGCCAGCAGCCAAAAATACGACAGGGTCCACGGCTATGGCTACACCTTC. It translates to CASSQKYDRVHGYGYTF.

This clonotype was counted ten times or more. V gene TRBV2 combines with J gene TRBJ2-3; D uncertain. The CDR3 totals 10 residues. Germline CDR1 reads SNHLY; CDR2 reads FYNNEI. Trimming took off 8 bases at V and 3 bases at J, with 3 bases between the two ends. CDR3 amino acids: CASGTDTQYF. In nucleotides, the CDR3 is TGTGCCAGCGGAACAGATACGCAGTATTTT.

J is TRBJ1-6 and V is TRBV7-2; no firm D call. Germline loops: CDR1 SGHTA, CDR2 FQGNSA. The CDR3 runs 15 residues. V was clipped by 2 bases and J by 4 bases, with 9 bases between them. The CDR3 spells CASSLTSQYNSPLHF. CDR3 nucleotides: TGTGCCAGCAGCTTAACGTCACAGTATAATTCACCCCTCCACTTT.

CDR3 residues: CASRSTGGVTGELFF. In DNA form, the CDR3 reads TGTGCCAGCAGGTCGACAGGGGGCGTCACCGGGGAGCTGTTTTTT. The V call is TRBV28, the J call TRBJ2-2; 10 bases agree with TRBD1. The germline V gene encodes CDR1 MDHEN and CDR2 SYDVKM. The CDR3 sequence is 15 residues long. V was pared by 6 bases and J by 4 bases, with 5 bases of the junction left unmatched.

V is TRBV9 and J is TRBJ2-2; D unclear. V lost 0 bases and J 3 bases, leaving 6 bases between the germline ends. CDR1 is SGDLS, CDR2 YYNGEE, per germline. The CDR3 spans 14 residues. The CDR3 DNA reads as TGTGCCAGCAGCGTAGATTGGGACACCGGGGAGCTGTTTTTT. It translates to CASSVDWDTGELFF.

This clonotype came up many times. The gene calls are TRBV29-1 and TRBJ1-1; D call uncertain. V lost 3 bases to trimming and J lost 1 base, with 12 bases between them. This CDR3 spans 14 amino acids. Germline V CDR1 and CDR2: SQVTM, ANQGSEA. The CDR3 nucleotides are TGCAGCGTTGAGCGGCATGCAGCGAACACTGAAGCTTTCTTT. Amino acid sequence: CSVERHAANTEAFF.

This clonotype has ten or more counts. The chain combines TRBV20-1 with TRBJ2-6; a possible D gene is TRBD2 (6 bases). Germline V gene sequence: CDR1 DFQATT, CDR2 SNEGSKA (reference sequence). V lost 2 bases and J 4 bases, leaving 15 bases between the germline ends. CDR3 length: 16 amino acids. The CDR3 nucleotides read TGCAGTGCTAGAAGGGCCGGGGAGGCAGGGGCCAACGTCCTGACTTTC. Translation gives CSARRAGEAGANVLTF.

The CDR3 DNA reads as TGTGCCAGCAGTTACGACGGGGCGGGGTACAATGAGCAGTTCTTC. As protein: CASSYDGAGYNEQFF. This chain uses TRBV6-2 or TRBV6-3 with TRBJ2-1, with a possible D match to TRBD2 (6 bases). The CDR3 extends over 15 amino acids. The germline V gene encodes CDR1 MNHEY and CDR2 SVGEGT. Trimming took off 2 bases at V and 4 bases at J, with 12 bases between the two ends.

This clonotype was counted between two and nine times. V is TRBV6-5 and J is TRBJ1-1, with a tentative D call TRBD1 (6 bases). Germline V gene lookup returns CDR1 MNHEY and CDR2 SVGAGI. CDR3 length: 14 amino acids. The V and J ends lost 2 bases and 4 bases respectively, with 11 bases between them. CDR3 sequence (DNA): TGTGCCAGCAGTTACGGGGACACTCGCACTGAAGCTTTCTTT. Amino acid sequence: CASSYGDTRTEAFF.

This clonotype occurred many times. The chain joins TRBV5-1 to TRBJ1-2; 9 positions agree with TRBD1. This CDR3 spans 13 amino acids. CDR1 and CDR2 from the germline V gene are SGHRS and YFSETQ. V shed 2 bases, J shed 6 bases, and the junction held 2 bases outside the gene matches. CDR3 sequence: CASSFTGGDGYTF. The CDR3 DNA is TGCGCCAGCAGCTTCACAGGGGGCGATGGCTACACCTTC.